The 4 T cell receptor beta chains below come from one sample, sequenced in a study of T cell responses to AZD1222 COVID-19 vaccine. The repertoire was sequenced with immunoSEQ multiplex PCR; TCRdb's copy has only in-frame clones and lacks some. The table has 65,000 to 85,000 clones, approximately 91% seen once. The sequencing here drew on peripheral blood, taken on day 0 of AZD1222 vaccination. These TCRs come from an adult in good health.

V is TRBV7-9 and J is TRBJ2-3; D remains ambiguous. Trimming removed 4 bases at V and 6 bases at J, with 11 bases between. Germline CDR1 is SEHNR and CDR2 is FQNEAQ (reference sequence). The CDR3 covers 13 residues. The CDR3 nucleotides read TGTGCCAGCAGCTCTCAGGATAAGGATACGCAGTATTTT. It is translated as CASSSQDKDTQYF.

V is TRBV25-1 and J is TRBJ1-5; D perhaps matches TRBD1 (6 bases). The germline V gene encodes CDR1 MGHDK and CDR2 SYGVNS. V lost 3 bases and J 4 bases, leaving 13 bases between the germline ends. This CDR3 spans 15 amino acids. As DNA, the CDR3 is TGTGCCAGCAGTGACCCCACAGGGCCAAATCAGCCCCAGCATTTT. This translates into CASSDPTGPNQPQHF. Full variable domain (rest looked up from reference TRBV25-1 and TRBJ1-5): EADIYQTPRYLVIGTGKKITLECSQTMGHDKMYWYQQDPGMELHLIHYSYGVNSTEKGDLSSESTVSRIRTEHFPLTLESARPSHTSQYLCASSDPTGPNQPQHFGDGTRLSIL.

This clone was detected only once. The chain is built from TRBV2 and TRBJ1-3; D is unclear. The V end was cut by 0 bases, the J end by 0 bases, with 3 bases between. Germline CDR1 reads SNHLY; CDR2 reads FYNNEI. The length of the CDR3 is 14 residues. The CDR3 is CASSEAGSGNTIYF. For the CDR3, the DNA is TGTGCCAGCAGTGAAGCAGGCTCTGGAAACACCATATATTTT.

This sequence joins TRBV6-5 and TRBJ1-4; D remains ambiguous. The germline V gene encodes CDR1 MNHEY and CDR2 SVGAGI. V lost 1 base and J 10 bases, leaving 16 bases between the germline ends. The CDR3 totals 15 residues. The CDR3 nucleotides are TGTGCCAGCAGTTACTATTCAGACGCCGCGGGAAAACTGTTTTTT. Its translation: CASSYYSDAAGKLFF.